In its sample, the clone carrying this TCR beta chain was seen once. These data belong to a study of cytomegalovirus exposure and HLA in healthy donors. The CDR3 has 14 amino acids. Germline assignment: CDR1 SGHKS and CDR2 YYEKEE (reference sequence). The junction had 6 bases not matched to a gene; V was cut back by 3 bases and J by 3 bases. Use of 60 Vbeta and 13 Jbeta primers characterized the PCR. Methods used by the authors: Later reanalysis found around 74 million unique TCR beta chains, roughly 10 million of them shared. The method was immunoSEQ multiplex PCR; TCRdb's version includes in-frame clones alone and lacks a portion of them. V and J calls plus clone size are reproduced from that table; the DNA served to infer D and trimming. The sample consists of some 150,000 clones, over 60% of them appearing once.

Sequencing was performed on PBMCs. This chain joins TRBV5-5 and TRBJ2-7; TRBD1 aligns across 7 bases. The sequence was collected from a female donor in good health and CMV-seronegative. CDR3 coding DNA: TGTGCCAGCAGCTGGGGGACAGTGGACTACGAGCAGTACTTC. Amino acid sequence: CASSWGTVDYEQYF.